Listed here is a single T cell receptor beta chain. Its cognate antigen has yet to be identified. No per-base quality is available; no much larger clone lies one base away. Preparation of the library involved 5' RACE. Sequencing used an Illumina HiSeq 2500. The second PCR ran for roughly 7 to 12 cycles and used a J-beta primer mix along with a sample-barcoded 5' primer. A template-switch 5' adaptor carrying 12 random nucleotides introduced a unique molecular identifier onto each TCR beta cDNA molecule. Each sample yielded at least 3 million CDR3-containing paired-end reads. The Mint cDNA synthesis kit, primed by a TRBC-specific oligonucleotide, was used to synthesize first-strand cDNA from all RNA. Following uracil-DNA glycosylase treatment, all cDNA underwent a first 18-cycle PCR with the universal primers M1SS and BC2_uni_R. The authors processed their data as follows. Each sample was normalized by randomly selecting 1 million high-quality reads, each carrying a distinct molecular identifier. Instead of being binned into consensus sequences, reads that shared molecular identifiers were thrown out. MiTCR, with a Q25 quality threshold and the strictest error-elimination algorithm, was used for CDR3 identification, clonotype clustering and error correction. A nonparametric unseen species model using Euler transformation provided a lower-bound estimate of total TCR beta diversity. Using fastp trimming at Q25 and MiXCR clonotype assembly, TCRdb reanalyzed the public sequencing data and kept in-frame beta chains. Each entry merges the rows of one CDR3 protein and shows their most common DNA and genes. The V and J calls come from TCRdb's annotation, not from the publication. Recorded for this sample are 450,000 to 600,000 distinct CDR3 sequences; around 27% of them occurred a single time. The ten biggest clones cover 3% to 4% of the sample.

The sample belongs to a study of blood T cells in healthy people across ages (dated by TCRdb to about 2015). Regarding the study in general: Template switching captured roughly one uniquely barcoded TCR beta cDNA molecule per two T cells in model experiments. Age-related changes in TCR beta repertoire diversity were measured in the study by deep sequencing normalized with unique cDNA molecular identifiers. The donors were split into four age groups: young (average around 15 years), middle-aged (about 40), aged (roughly 68) and long-lived (more than 80). For two donors (one aged 18 to 30 and one aged 80 or older), the study analyzed two additional independent replicas of 1 million unique cDNA reads from the same blood draw.

The donors were some 36 Caucasian individuals from Russia, aged 6 to 90 years, who were systemically healthy. Each donor gave about 10 milliliters of peripheral blood, drawn into EDTA-treated Vacutainer tubes. Ficoll-Paque density-gradient centrifugation was used to isolate PBMCs, with at least 7 million obtained per sample. Trizol reagent was used to extract total RNA from PBMCs, with at least 5 micrograms per sample. The percentages of naive CD45RAhigh/CD27high T cells were determined by flow cytometry on a PBMC aliquot from every donor. The germline V gene (reference sequence) yields DFQATT for CDR1 and SNEGSKA for CDR2. The CDR3 runs 15 amino acids, cysteine and phenylalanine included. Just the 45-base CDR3 DNA is kept, in frame starting at base 1. V is trimmed back by 4 bases and J by 0 bases, and the junction contains 9 bases that no gene match accounts for. The research as a whole found: Estimates of total diversity based on one million sequenced T cells were regarded as lower bounds and as underestimates. There was a strong correlation between observed TCR beta diversity and the percentage of naive T cells measured by flow cytometry. Bulk unsorted PBMC profiling prevented conclusive comparison of naive and antigen-experienced compartments. The long-lived group showed more naive CD4+ T cells, fewer expanded clones and increased TCR diversity than the aged group, suggesting age selection. Donor CMV infection status was unknown, potentially confounding age-related changes in expanded clonotypes. As age increased, observed TCR beta diversity per million T cells dropped in a roughly linear way, and a significant reduction was already evident by age 40.

These same data were also listed under a study on T cells of mothers and their children. The second paper states: The donors were nine systemically healthy Caucasian individuals, made up of three mothers and their six children. cDNA synthesis consumed the entire amount of extracted RNA, loaded at 1.5 ug RNA in each 15 ul reaction. In the second PCR, the M1S primer introduced both the sample barcodes and 2-4 random nucleotides. Over 9 million TCR beta CDR3 reads came from each mother, compared with about 3.2 million reads from each child. TCR recombination output is similarly shaped by thymic selection in related and unrelated pairs, with a minor effect exerted by inherited differences. Normalized repertoire overlap was always found to be slightly, but never significantly, higher in related mother-child pairs than in unrelated mother-child pairs. With a sensitivity of around 97 clones per million clonotypes, no persistent microchimeric T cell clones were detected. To look for features that set related mother-child pairs apart from unrelated individuals, the researchers ran deep NGS to compare the TCR beta repertoires of mothers and children. The mean age was approximately 41 +/- 4 years for the mothers and approximately 11 +/- 4 years for the children. After adapters were ligated using NEBNext reagents, the libraries underwent 100+100 nt paired-end sequencing on an Illumina HiSeq 2000. To avoid cross-contamination, the mother libraries and the child libraries were prepared a month apart and sequenced in separate runs. For each donor, somewhere between roughly 500,000 and 2,300,000 distinct TCR beta clonotypes were identified. Naive TCR beta clonotypes were estimated from low-frequency clonotypes matched to each donor's FACS-determined naive share, without sorting.

The material sequenced was blood. This sequence was found in a boy aged 2 to 10 in good health. Recombination connected TRBV20-1 to TRBJ2-7, and 7 bases in between align with TRBD2. The nucleotide sequence is given as TGCAGTGCTACCTCCACTAGCGCGAGCTCCTACGAGCAGTACTTC. Its coded protein is CSATSTSASSYEQYF.